The following is a T cell receptor beta chain sequence with its context. The J segment lost 1 base and the V segment lost 0 bases, leaving 1 base of the junction unmatched. Germline V gives CDR1 SGHKS, CDR2 YYEKEE (reference sequence). CDR3 length: 14 amino acids. Everyone who took part was roughly 18 to 89 years old, and they came from about 25 US areas. For recovered donors of Cohort 3, there were two negative PCRs, clearance, or symptom resolution. This entry is derived from a study of blood T cell repertoires in COVID-19. Only in-frame clones appear in the TCRdb table, and some are missing; sequencing was by immunoSEQ multiplex PCR. The sample holds over 200,000 clones, around 84% seen once.

This TCR was recovered from a man younger than 30 who had recovered from COVID-19. The sample comprised PBMCs or T cells enriched from blood (not recorded which). The rearrangement links TRBV5-5 to TRBJ2-7; 7 nucleotides line up with TRBD1. CDR3 bases: TGTGCCAGCAGCTTGGACAGGGGATCCTACGAGCAGTACTTC. As protein: CASSLDRGSYEQYF.